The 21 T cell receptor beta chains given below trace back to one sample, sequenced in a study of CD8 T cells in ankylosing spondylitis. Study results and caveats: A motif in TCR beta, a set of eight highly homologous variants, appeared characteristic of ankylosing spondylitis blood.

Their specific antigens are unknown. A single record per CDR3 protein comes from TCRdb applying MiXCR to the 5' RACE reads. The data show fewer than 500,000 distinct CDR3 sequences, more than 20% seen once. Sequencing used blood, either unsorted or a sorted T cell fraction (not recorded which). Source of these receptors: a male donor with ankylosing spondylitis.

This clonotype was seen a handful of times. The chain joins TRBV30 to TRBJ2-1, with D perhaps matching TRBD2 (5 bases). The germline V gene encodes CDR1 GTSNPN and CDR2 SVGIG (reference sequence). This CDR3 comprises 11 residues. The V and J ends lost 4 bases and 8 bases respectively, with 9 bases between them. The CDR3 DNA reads TGTGCCTGGACTAGCAGCCATGAGCAGTTCTTC. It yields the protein CAWTSSHEQFF.

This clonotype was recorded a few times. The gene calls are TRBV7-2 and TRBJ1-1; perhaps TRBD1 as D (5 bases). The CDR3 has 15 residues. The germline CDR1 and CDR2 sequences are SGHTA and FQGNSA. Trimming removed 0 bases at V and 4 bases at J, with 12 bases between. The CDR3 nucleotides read TGTGCCAGCAGCTTAGCGCCAGGGTTGGCCACTGAAGCTTTCTTT. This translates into CASSLAPGLATEAFF.

DNA of the CDR3: TGCAGTGCGACCGCAGCGACTAGCGGGGTACCGAAGCAGTTCTTC. Translation: CSATAATSGVPKQFF. This chain joins TRBV20-1 and TRBJ2-1; 11 nucleotides line up with TRBD2. With V trimmed by 6 bases and J by 11 bases, 15 bases remained unmatched. The CDR3 loop spans 15 amino acids. CDR1 is DFQATT and CDR2 is SNEGSKA in the germline V gene (reference sequence).

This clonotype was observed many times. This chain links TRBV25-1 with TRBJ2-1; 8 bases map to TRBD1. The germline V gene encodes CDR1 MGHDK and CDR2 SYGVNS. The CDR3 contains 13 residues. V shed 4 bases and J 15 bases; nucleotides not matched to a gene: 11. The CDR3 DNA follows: TGTGCCAGCAGTGTCGAAGGACAGGGCCGTCGGTTCTTC. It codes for CASSVEGQGRRFF.

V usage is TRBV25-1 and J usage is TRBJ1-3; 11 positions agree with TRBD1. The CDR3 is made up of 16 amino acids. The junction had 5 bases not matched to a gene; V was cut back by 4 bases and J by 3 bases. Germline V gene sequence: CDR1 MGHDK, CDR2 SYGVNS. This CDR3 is CASSARTGGVGNTIYF. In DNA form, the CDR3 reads TGTGCCAGCAGTGCCAGGACAGGGGGCGTTGGAAACACCATATATTTT.

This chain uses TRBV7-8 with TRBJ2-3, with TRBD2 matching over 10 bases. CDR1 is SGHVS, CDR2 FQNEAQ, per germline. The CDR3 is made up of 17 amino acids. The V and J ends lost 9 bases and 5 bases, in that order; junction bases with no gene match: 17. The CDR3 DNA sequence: TGTGCCAGTAGCAAAGTCGGAGCGGGAGGGGGGGGAGATACGCAGTATTTT. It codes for CASSKVGAGGGGDTQYF. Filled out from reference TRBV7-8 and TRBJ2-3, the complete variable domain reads GAGVSQSPRYKVAKRGQDVALRCDPISGHVSLFWYQQALGQGPEFLTYFQNEAQLDKSGLPSDRFFAERPEGSVSTLKIQRTQQEDSAVYLCASSKVGAGGGGDTQYFGPGTRLTVL.

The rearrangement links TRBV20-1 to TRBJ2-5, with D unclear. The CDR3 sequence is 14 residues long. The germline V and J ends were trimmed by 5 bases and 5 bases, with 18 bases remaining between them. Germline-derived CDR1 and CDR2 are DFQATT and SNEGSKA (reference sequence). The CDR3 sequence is CSACTPFHTETQYF. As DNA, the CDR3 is TGCAGTGCTTGCACGCCATTTCATACGGAGACCCAGTACTTC.

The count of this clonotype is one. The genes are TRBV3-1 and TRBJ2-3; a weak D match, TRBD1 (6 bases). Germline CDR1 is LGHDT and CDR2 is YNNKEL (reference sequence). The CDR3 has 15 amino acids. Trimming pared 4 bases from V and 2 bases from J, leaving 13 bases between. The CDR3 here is CASSPGVGVTDTQYF. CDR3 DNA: TGTGCCAGCAGCCCAGGGGTGGGGGTCACAGATACGCAGTATTTT.

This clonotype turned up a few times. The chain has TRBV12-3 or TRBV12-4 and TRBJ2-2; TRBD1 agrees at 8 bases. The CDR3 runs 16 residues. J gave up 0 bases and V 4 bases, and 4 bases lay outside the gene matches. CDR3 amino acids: CASSSKGQANTGELFF. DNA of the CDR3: TGTGCCAGCAGTTCTAAGGGACAGGCGAACACCGGGGAGCTGTTTTTT.

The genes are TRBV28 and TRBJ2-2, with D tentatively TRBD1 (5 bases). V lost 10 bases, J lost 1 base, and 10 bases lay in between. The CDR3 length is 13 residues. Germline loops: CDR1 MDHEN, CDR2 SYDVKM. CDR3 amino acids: CAMGQGNTGELFF. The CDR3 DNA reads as TGTGCCATGGGCCAGGGGAACACCGGGGAGCTGTTTTTT. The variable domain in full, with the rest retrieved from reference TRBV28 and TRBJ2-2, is DVKVTQSSRYLVKRTGEKVFLECVQDMDHENMFWYRQDPGLGLRLIYFSYDVKMKEKGDIPEGYSVSREKKERFSLILESASTNQTSMYLCAMGQGNTGELFFGEGSRLTVL.

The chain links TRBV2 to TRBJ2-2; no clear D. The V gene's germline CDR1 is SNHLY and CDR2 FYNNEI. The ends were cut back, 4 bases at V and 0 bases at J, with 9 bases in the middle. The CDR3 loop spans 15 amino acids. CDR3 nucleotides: TGTGCCAGCAGTGGGACCCGAACGAACACCGGGGAGCTGTTTTTT. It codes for CASSGTRTNTGELFF. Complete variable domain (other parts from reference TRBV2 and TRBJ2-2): EPEVTQTPSHQVTQMGQEVILRCVPISNHLYFYWYRQILGQKVEFLVSFYNNEISEKSEIFDDQFSVERPDGSNFTLKIRSTKLEDSAMYFCASSGTRTNTGELFFGEGSRLTVL.

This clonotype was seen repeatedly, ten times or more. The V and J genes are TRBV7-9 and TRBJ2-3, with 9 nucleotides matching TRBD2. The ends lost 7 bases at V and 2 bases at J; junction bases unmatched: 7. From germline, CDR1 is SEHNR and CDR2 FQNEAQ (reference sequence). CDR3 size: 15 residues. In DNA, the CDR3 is TGTGCCAGCACCCTGACTAGCGGATACACAGATACGCAGTATTTT. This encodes CASTLTSGYTDTQYF.

The CDR3 sequence is CASRKGSYTEAFF. The CDR3 DNA follows: TGTGCCAGCAGGAAGGGCAGTTACACTGAAGCTTTCTTT. This chain uses TRBV28 with TRBJ1-1; D is unclear. Trimming cost V 6 bases and J 3 bases, with 11 bases left between them. The CDR3 has 13 residues. Germline CDR1 reads MDHEN; CDR2 reads SYDVKM.

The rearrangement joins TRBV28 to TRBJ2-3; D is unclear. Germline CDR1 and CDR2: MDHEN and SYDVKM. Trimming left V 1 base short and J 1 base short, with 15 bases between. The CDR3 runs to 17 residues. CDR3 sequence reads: CASSLLSIRTRTDTQYF. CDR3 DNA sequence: TGTGCCAGCAGTTTATTGTCTATCCGAACCCGCACAGATACGCAGTATTTT.

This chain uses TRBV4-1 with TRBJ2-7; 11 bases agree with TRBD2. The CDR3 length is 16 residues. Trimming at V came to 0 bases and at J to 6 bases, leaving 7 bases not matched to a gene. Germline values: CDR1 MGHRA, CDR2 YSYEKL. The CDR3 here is CASSQEPNTSGSEQYF. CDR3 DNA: TGCGCCAGCAGCCAAGAACCAAACACTAGCGGGAGCGAGCAGTACTTC.

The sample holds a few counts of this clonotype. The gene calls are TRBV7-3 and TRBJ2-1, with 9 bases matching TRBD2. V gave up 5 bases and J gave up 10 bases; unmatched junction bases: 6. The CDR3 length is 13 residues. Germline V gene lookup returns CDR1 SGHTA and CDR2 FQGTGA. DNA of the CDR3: TGTGCCAGCAGCAATAGCGGGAGCGGCGAGCAGTTCTTC. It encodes CASSNSGSGEQFF.

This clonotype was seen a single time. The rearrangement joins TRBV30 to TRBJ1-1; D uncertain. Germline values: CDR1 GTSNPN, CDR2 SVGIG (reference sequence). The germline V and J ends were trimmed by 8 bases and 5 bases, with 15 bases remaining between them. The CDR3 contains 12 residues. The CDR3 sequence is CAEEVLGTEAFF. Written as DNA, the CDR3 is TGTGCCGAGGAGGTATTGGGTACTGAAGCTTTCTTT.

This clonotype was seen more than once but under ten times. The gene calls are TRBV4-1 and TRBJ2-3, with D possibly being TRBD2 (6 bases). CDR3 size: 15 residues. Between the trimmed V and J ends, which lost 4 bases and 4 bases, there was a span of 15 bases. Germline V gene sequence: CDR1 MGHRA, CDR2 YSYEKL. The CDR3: CASSLGLRGPDTQYF. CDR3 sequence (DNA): TGCGCCAGCAGCCTGGGACTCCGAGGCCCAGATACGCAGTATTTT.

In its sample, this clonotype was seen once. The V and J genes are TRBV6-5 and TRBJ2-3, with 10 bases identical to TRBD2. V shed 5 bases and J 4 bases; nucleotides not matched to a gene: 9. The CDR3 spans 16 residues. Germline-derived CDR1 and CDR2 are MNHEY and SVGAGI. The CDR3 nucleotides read TGTGCCAGCAGTCACGGGGCTAGCGGGAGACCAGATACGCAGTATTTT. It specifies CASSHGASGRPDTQYF.

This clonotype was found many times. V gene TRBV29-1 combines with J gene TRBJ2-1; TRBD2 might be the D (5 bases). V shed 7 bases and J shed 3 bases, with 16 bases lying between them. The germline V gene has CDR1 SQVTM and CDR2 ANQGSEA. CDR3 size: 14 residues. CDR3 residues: CSAPVAIDYNEQFF. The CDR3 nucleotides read TGCAGCGCCCCCGTAGCGATCGACTACAATGAGCAGTTCTTC.

The CDR3 region has the DNA TGCAGTGCTTCGACAGGGTCTGAGACCCAGTACTTC. It encodes CSASTGSETQYF. V is TRBV20-1 and J is TRBJ2-5; 7 bases map to TRBD1. Trimming took 5 bases from V and 5 from J; bases not matched to a gene: 5. This CDR3 contains 12 residues. From germline, CDR1 is DFQATT and CDR2 SNEGSKA (reference sequence).